The sequence of this TCR beta chain was determined in a study of CD8+CD57+ T cells in acquired aplastic anemia. CD8+CD57+ cell expansion, shown by flow cytometry, had occurred in the patients selected for sequencing. The CDR3 covers 17 residues. From germline, CDR1 is SEHNR and CDR2 FQNEAQ (reference sequence). V lost 8 bases to trimming and J lost 0 bases, with 22 bases between them. The template used for profiling TCR beta VDJ and CDR3 was genomic DNA. TCRdb redid the calling of the reads with MiXCR, one entry per CDR3 protein. The sample contains 310,000 or so distinct CDR3 sequences, around three fifths of which appear only once.

This sequence originates from a human donor with aplastic anemia. The chain has TRBV7-9 and TRBJ1-2; D gene uncertain. The specimen was sorted CD4+, CD8+, or CD8+CD57+ T cells (not recorded which) from PBMCs. The CDR3 nucleotides read TGTGCCAGCCAAGCGGGAGAGGGCCACGGAGCTAACTATGGCTACACCTTC. Residues: CASQAGEGHGANYGYTF.